The rows below give T cell receptor beta chains drawn from one sample of a study of somatic mutations in cytotoxic T cells in rheumatoid arthritis. Libraries were prepared by immunoSEQ multiplex PCR; TCRdb keeps only in-frame clonotypes and omits some of them. This sample yields about 36,000 clones, of which about 84% are seen a single time; about 3.2% belongs to the top ten. The sample taken for sequencing was CD8+ T cells sorted from blood. The receptor source for this set is a man in his forties in good health. The CDR3 runs from the conserved cysteine through the conserved F or W. The D gene is left open where the match is weak. Where a row states a size, it is once, few, many or the class of an expanded clone; other rows omit it.

CDR3nt,CDR3aa,j_gene,abundance,v_gene,d_gene
TGTGCCAGCACCACGCGAGGGACACCGTACACCGGGGAGCTGTTTTTT,CASTTRGTPYTGELFF,TRBJ2-2,.,TRBV27,.
TGTGCCAGTAGTCCAACGGGACCCCGCTACGAGCAGTACTTC,CASSPTGPRYEQYF,TRBJ2-7,.,TRBV19,.
TGTGCCAGCAGCGTAGGTCAGGAGCGTGAGCAGTTCTTC,CASSVGQEREQFF,TRBJ2-1,.,TRBV9,.
TGTGCCAGCAGAGAGGGGGGGAACGAGAACACTGAAGCTTTCTTT,CASREGGNENTEAFF,TRBJ1-1,.,TRBV6-5,.
TGTGCCAGCAGTTACTCAACGGATACGCAGTATTTT,CASSYSTDTQYF,TRBJ2-3,medium-sized,TRBV27,.
TGTGCCATCAGTGAGTCATTCACCTACGAGCAGTACTTC,CAISESFTYEQYF,TRBJ2-7,.,TRBV10-3,.
TGCGCCAGCAGCCAAGATTGGGCAGCGGGTTCCTACGAGCAGTACTTC,CASSQDWAAGSYEQYF,TRBJ2-7,.,TRBV4-1,.
TGCAGCGTTGAAGAACTAGAGAAAGACTCCTACGAGCAGTACTTC,CSVEELEKDSYEQYF,TRBJ2-7,once,TRBV29-1,.
TGTGCCAGAGGGAGTTCCACCGGGGAGCTGTTTTTT,CARGSSTGELFF,TRBJ2-2,.,TRBV2,.
TGTGCCAGCAGTGAAGGAATCTCCGGGACAGCTCTCTACGAGCAGTACTTC,CASSEGISGTALYEQYF,TRBJ2-7,once,TRBV6-1,TRBD1
TGTGCCAGCAGCCTGGGAGGGGGCACTGAAGCTTTCTTT,CASSLGGGTEAFF,TRBJ1-1,few,TRBV7-9,.
TGTGCCACCAGCAGATCCCGGGACAGTGGGTCTCAGCCCCAGCATTTT,CATSRSRDSGSQPQHF,TRBJ1-5,.,TRBV15,TRBD1
TGTGCCAGCAGCGTAGGGATCAGCTCTGGAAACACCATATATTTT,CASSVGISSGNTIYF,TRBJ1-3,.,TRBV2,.
TGTGCCAGCACTCAGGGGGGGGCATCCGGGGAGCTGTTTTTT,CASTQGGASGELFF,TRBJ2-2,.,TRBV6-6,.
TGTGCCAGCATGGGCAGGGGCAATGAGCAGTTCTTC,CASMGRGNEQFF,TRBJ2-1,.,TRBV2,.
TGTGCCAGCAGTTTCGGGCAGGGAGGGGCAGAGCCCCAGCATTTT,CASSFGQGGAEPQHF,TRBJ1-5,.,TRBV27,.
TGTGCCAGCAGCCAAGATGGTGAACTAGCGGGATACAATGAGCAGTTCTTC,CASSQDGELAGYNEQFF,TRBJ2-1,.,TRBV4-2,TRBD2
TGTGCCAGCAGTGACCCCGTAGATCGGTACGGGGAGCTGTTTTTT,CASSDPVDRYGELFF,TRBJ2-2,.,TRBV2,.
TGTGCCAGCAGCGTAGCGGGAGCAATTTTGGATGAGCAGTTCTTC,CASSVAGAILDEQFF,TRBJ2-1,.,TRBV9,.
TGTGCCAGCACCAGTTCCTACAATGAGCAGTTCTTC,CASTSSYNEQFF,TRBJ2-1,.,TRBV27,.
TGTGCCAGCTCACCTCCGGCCTCCGGGAGCTACAATGAGCAGTTCTTC,CASSPPASGSYNEQFF,TRBJ2-1,.,TRBV18,.
TGTGCCAGCAGCGGGGGGACTAGCGGGAGTTGGAATGAGCAGTTCTTC,CASSGGTSGSWNEQFF,TRBJ2-1,once,TRBV13,TRBD2
TGCAGTGCTCCAGGGAACTACGAGCAGTACTTC,CSAPGNYEQYF,TRBJ2-7,.,TRBV20-1,.
TGTGCCAGCAGCGTAGGTCAGTCTAACTCCTACGAGCAGTACTTC,CASSVGQSNSYEQYF,TRBJ2-7,.,TRBV9,.